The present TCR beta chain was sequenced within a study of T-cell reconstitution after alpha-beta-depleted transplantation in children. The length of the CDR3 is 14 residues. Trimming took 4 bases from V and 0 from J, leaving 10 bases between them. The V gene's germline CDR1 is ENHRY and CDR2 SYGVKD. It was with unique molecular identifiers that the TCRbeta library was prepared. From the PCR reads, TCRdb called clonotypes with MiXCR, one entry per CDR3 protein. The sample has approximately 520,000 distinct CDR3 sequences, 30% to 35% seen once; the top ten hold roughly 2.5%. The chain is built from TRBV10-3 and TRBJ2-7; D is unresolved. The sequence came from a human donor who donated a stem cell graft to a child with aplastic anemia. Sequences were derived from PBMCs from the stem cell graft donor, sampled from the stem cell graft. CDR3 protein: CAISVDVSSYEQYF. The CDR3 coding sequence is TGTGCCATCAGTGTCGACGTGAGCTCCTACGAGCAGTACTTC.